This record concerns one TCR beta chain sequence. Its matching antigen is unknown. This record comes from a study of beta chain features in type 1 diabetes. At the level of the study: What patients shared with healthy donors was a similar profile of age, gender and cell yields. Study-wide results and limits: PCR could preferentially amplify shorter templates, alike in patients and controls. Moderately but significantly shorter TCRB CDR3s were found in Type 1 diabetes patients in all four CD4+ subsets.

Sorting with CD45RO/CCR7/CD25/CD127/CD95/CD27 yielded naive, central memory, regulatory and stem-like memory CD4+ cells. Expressed TCRB transcripts were sequenced, since all the RNA that had been isolated was reverse transcribed. Deep immunoSEQ sequencing covered naive, central memory and regulatory T cell samples. Method: immunoSEQ multiplex PCR; TCRdb's copy keeps in-frame clones and lacks some. The table includes hundreds of thousands of clones, about an eighth detected once. The TCR sequence derives from a man aged 18-30 years with type 1 diabetes. The sequenced sample consisted of naive CD4+ T cells from blood.

The CDR3 is CASSQDDNTDTQYF. CDR3 in DNA: TGCGCCAGCAGCCAAGATGACAACACAGATACGCAGTATTTT. The V and J genes are TRBV4-3 and TRBJ2-3; D is unresolved. Germline V lookup: CDR1 LGHNA, CDR2 YSLEER. V lost 0 bases and J lost 2, with 6 bases in between. The CDR3 loop spans 14 amino acids.